This TCR beta chain comes out of a study of cytomegalovirus exposure and HLA in healthy donors. Overall study findings and caveats: A later analysis by the authors found several of the most significant clusters apparently linked to common viral pathogens. As a later analysis revealed, most CMV-associated TCR beta chains appeared HLA-restricted. Most likely, a cluster of highly shared sequence variants arose as a sequencing artifact.

Vbeta (60) and Jbeta (13) primers were used in the PCR. Clones were sequenced by immunoSEQ multiplex PCR, and TCRdb holds only the in-frame ones, with some missing. The repertoire holds approximately 110,000 clones, with less than 75% as singletons. A word on this clone: Its target is unknown.

Germline assignment: CDR1 SGHNT and CDR2 YYREEE (reference sequence). The CDR3 length is 16 residues. V dropped 2 bases and J dropped 4; count of bases not matched to a gene: 10. The source material was PBMCs. The sequence was obtained from a man between 40 and 49 years old in good health and CMV-seropositive. V is TRBV5-4 and J is TRBJ2-7; 9 bases fit TRBD2. This CDR3 reads CASSFLTSGARYEQYF. DNA for the CDR3: TGTGCCAGCAGCTTCCTGACTAGCGGAGCCAGATACGAGCAGTACTTC. Complete variable domain (other parts from reference TRBV5-4 and TRBJ2-7): ETGVTQSPTHLIKTRGQQVTLRCSSQSGHNTVSWYQQALGQGPQFIFQYYREEENGRGNFPPRFSGLQFPNYSSELNVNALELDDSALYLCASSFLTSGARYEQYFGPGTRLTVT.